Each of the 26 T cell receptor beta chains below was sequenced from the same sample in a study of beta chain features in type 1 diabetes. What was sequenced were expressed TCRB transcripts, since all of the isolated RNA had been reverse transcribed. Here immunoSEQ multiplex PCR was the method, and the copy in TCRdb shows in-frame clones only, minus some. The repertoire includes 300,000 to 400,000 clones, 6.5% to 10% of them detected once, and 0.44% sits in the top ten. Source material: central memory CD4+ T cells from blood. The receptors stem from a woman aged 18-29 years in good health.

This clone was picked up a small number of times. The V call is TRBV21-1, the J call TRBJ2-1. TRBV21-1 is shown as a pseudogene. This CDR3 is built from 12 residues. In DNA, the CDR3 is TGTGCCAGCCCCCGAACCTACAATGAGCAGTTCTTC. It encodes CASPRTYNEQFF.

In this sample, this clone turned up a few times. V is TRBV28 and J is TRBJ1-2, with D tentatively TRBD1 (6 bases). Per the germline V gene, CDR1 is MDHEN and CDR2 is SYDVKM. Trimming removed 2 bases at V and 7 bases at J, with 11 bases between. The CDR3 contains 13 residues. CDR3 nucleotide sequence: TGTGCCAGCAGTTTAGCGGGGGCGCTTGGCTACACCTTC. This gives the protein CASSLAGALGYTF.

The CDR3 coding sequence is TGTGCCAGCAGACCCGTCGCGGGGGTCCCTAGGGAGCAGTACTTC. Its protein is CASRPVAGVPREQYF. The chain recombines TRBV28 with TRBJ2-7, with 7 positions matching TRBD2. V lost 6 bases and J lost 7; bases outside the gene matches: 15. CDR1 and CDR2 (germline): MDHEN, SYDVKM. The CDR3 consists of 15 residues.

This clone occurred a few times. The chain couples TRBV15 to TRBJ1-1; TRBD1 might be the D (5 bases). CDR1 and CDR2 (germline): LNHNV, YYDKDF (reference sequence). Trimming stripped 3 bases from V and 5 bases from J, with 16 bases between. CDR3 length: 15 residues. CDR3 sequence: CATSSRGLSGTEAFF. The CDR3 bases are TGTGCCACCAGCAGTCGGGGGTTGTCGGGGACTGAAGCTTTCTTT.

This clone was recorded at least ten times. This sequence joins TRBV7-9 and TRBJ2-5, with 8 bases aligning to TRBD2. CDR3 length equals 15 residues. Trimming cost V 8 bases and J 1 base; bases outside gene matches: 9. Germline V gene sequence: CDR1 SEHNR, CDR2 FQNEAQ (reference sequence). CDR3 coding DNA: TGTGCCAGCGGTCCCAGCGGGAGTCGCCAAGAGACCCAGTACTTC. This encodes CASGPSGSRQETQYF.

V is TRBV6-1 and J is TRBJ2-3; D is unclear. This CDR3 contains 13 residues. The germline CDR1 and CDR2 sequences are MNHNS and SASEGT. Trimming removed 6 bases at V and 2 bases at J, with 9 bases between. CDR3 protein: CASSLMNTDTQYF. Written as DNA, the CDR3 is TGTGCCAGCAGCCTCATGAACACAGATACGCAGTATTTT.

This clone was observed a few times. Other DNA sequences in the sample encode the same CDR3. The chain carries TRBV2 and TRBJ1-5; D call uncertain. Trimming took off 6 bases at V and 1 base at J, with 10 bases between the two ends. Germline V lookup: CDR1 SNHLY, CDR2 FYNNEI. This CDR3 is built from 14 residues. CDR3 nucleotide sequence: TGTGCCAGCAGGCCCGGCTTGAGCAATCAGCCCCAGCATTTT. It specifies CASRPGLSNQPQHF.

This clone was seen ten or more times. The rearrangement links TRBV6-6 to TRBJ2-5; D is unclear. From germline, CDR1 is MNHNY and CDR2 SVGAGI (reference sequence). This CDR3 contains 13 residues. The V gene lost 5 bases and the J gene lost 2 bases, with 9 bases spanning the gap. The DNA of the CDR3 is TGTGCCAGCAGTCGACACCCACAAGAGACCCAGTACTTC. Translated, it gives CASSRHPQETQYF.

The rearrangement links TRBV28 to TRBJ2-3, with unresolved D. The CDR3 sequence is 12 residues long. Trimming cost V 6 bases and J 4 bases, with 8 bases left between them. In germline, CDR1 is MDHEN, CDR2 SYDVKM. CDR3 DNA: TGTGCCAGCAGAAAAGTTGCAGATACGCAGTATTTT. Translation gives CASRKVADTQYF.

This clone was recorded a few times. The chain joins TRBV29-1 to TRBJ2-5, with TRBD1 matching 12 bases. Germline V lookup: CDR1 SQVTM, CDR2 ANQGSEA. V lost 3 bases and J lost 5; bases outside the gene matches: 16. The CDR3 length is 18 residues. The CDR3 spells CSVEGSGTGGTLWETQYF. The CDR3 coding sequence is TGCAGCGTTGAGGGTAGCGGGACAGGGGGCACCCTTTGGGAGACCCAGTACTTC. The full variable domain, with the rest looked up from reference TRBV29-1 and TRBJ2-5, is SAVISQKPSRDICQRGTSLTIQCQVDSQVTMMFWYRQQPGQSLTLIATANQGSEATYESGFVIDKFPISRPNLTFSTLTVSNMSPEDSSIYLCSVEGSGTGGTLWETQYFGPGTRLLVL.

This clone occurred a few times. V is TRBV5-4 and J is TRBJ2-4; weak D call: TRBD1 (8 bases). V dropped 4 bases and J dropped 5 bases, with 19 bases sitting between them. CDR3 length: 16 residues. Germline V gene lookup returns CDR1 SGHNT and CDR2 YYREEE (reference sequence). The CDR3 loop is CASSPTVTGGENIQYF. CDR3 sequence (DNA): TGTGCCAGCAGCCCCACTGTAACAGGGGGGGAAAACATTCAGTACTTC.

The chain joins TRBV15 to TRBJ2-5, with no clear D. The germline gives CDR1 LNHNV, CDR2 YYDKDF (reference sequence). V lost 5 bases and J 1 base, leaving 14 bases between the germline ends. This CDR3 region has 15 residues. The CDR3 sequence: CATSRTPVSQETQYF. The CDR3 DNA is TGTGCCACCAGCCGGACGCCTGTGTCCCAAGAGACCCAGTACTTC.

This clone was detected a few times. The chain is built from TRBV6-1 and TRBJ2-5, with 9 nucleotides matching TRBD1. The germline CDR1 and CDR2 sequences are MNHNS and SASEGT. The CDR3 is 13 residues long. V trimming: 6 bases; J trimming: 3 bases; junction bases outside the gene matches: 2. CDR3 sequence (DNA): TGTGCCAGCAGGGGGACAGGGAAAGAGACCCAGTACTTC. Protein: CASRGTGKETQYF.

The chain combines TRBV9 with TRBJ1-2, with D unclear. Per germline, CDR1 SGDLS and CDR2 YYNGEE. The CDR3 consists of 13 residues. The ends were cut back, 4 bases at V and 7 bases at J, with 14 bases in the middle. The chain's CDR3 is CASSSTLLRGYTF. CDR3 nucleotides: TGTGCCAGCAGCTCGACGCTTTTGCGTGGCTACACCTTC.

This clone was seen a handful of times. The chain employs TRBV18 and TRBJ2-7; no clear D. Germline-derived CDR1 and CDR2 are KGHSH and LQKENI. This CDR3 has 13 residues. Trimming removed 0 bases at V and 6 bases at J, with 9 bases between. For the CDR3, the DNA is TGTGCCAGCTCACCACCAACCGTGCCCGAGCAGTACTTC. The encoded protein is CASSPPTVPEQYF.

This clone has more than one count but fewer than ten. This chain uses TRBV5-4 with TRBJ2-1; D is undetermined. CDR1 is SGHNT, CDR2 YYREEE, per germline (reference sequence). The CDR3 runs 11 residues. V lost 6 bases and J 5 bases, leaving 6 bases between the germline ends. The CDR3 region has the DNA TGTGCCAGCAACATCAACAATGAGCAGTTCTTC. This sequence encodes CASNINNEQFF.

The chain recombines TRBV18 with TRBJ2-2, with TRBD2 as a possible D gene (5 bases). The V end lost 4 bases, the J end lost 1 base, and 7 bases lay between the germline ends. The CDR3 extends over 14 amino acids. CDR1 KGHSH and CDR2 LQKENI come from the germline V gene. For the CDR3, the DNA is TGTGCCAGCTCACTAGGACTGAACACCGGGGAGCTGTTTTTT. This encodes CASSLGLNTGELFF.

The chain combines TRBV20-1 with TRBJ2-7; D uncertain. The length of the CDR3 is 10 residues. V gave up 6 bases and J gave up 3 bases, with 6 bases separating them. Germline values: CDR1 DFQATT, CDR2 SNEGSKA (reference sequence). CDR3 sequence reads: CSAILYEQYF. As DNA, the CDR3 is TGCAGTGCCATCCTCTACGAGCAGTACTTC.

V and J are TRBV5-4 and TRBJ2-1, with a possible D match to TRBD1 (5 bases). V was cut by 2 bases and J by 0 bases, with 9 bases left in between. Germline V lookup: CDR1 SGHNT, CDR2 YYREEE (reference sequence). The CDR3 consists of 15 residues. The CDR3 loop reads CASSLGQSSYNEQFF. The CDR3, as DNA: TGTGCCAGCAGCTTAGGACAAAGCTCCTACAATGAGCAGTTCTTC.

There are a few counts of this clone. CDR3 in DNA: TGTGCCAGCAGCTCAGAACGCGATACGCAGTATTTT. The encoded protein is CASSSERDTQYF. The rearrangement uses TRBV4-2 and TRBJ2-3; unclear D gene. In germline, CDR1 is LGHNA, CDR2 YNFKEQ. The germline V and J ends were trimmed by 5 bases and 6 bases, with 9 bases remaining between them. The CDR3 is made up of 12 amino acids.

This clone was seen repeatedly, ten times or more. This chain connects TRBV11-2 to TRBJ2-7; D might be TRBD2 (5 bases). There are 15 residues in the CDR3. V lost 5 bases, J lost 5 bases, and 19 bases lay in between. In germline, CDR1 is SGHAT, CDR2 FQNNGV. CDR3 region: CASSQRLTGMDEQYF. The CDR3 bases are TGTGCCAGCAGCCAGCGACTAACCGGGATGGACGAGCAGTACTTC.

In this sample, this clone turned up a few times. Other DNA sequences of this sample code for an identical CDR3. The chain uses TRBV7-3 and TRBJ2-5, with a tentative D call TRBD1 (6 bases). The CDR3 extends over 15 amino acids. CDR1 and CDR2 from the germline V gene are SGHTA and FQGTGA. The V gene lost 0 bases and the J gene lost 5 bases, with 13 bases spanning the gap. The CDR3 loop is CASSLTWGQGETQYF. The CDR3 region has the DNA TGTGCCAGCAGCTTAACTTGGGGTCAGGGGGAGACCCAGTACTTC.

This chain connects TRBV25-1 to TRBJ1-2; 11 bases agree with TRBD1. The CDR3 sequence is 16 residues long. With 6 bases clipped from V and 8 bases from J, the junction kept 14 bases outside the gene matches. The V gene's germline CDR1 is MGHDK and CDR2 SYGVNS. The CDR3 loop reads CASSQPGDRGNRGYTF. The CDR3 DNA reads TGTGCCAGCAGCCAGCCTGGGGACAGGGGGAACAGAGGCTACACCTTC.

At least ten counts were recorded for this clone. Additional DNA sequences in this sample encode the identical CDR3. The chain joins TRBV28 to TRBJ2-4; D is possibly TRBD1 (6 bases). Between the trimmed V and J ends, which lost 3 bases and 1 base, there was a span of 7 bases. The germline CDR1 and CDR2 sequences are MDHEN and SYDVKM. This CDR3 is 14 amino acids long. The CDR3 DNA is TGTGCCAGCAGTTTCCAGGGGGCCAAAAACATTCAGTACTTC. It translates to CASSFQGAKNIQYF.

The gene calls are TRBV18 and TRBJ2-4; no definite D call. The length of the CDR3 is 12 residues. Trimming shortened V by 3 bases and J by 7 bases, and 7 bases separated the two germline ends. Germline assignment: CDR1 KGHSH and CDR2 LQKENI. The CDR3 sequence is CASSPLGNIQYF. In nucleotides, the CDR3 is TGTGCCAGCTCACCCCTGGGGAACATTCAGTACTTC.

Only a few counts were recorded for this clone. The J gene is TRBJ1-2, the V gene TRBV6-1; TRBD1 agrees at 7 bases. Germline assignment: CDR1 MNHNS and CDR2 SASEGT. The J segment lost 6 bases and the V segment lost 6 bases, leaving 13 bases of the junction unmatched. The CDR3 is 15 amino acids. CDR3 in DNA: TGTGCCAGCAGAAGAGCTCCAACAGGGGACGATGGCTACACCTTC. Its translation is CASRRAPTGDDGYTF.